One and the same sample provided the 16 T cell receptor beta chains below, sequenced in a study of T cell responses to AZD1222 COVID-19 vaccine. The data were produced by immunoSEQ multiplex PCR, yet TCRdb's version contains in-frame clones alone and is incomplete. The data show 150,000 to 250,000 clones, with approximately 93% seen just once and more than 0.8% held by the top ten. The sequenced sample was peripheral blood, obtained 28 days after the second AZD1222 dose. Source of these receptors: an adult who received the AZD1222 COVID-19 vaccine.

The chain recombines TRBV5-1 with TRBJ2-1, with D perhaps being TRBD1 or TRBD2 (6 bases each). The CDR3 loop spans 15 amino acids. Germline V lookup: CDR1 SGHRS, CDR2 YFSETQ. The V end was cut by 5 bases, the J end by 0 bases, with 12 bases between. CDR3 region: CASRGGGSSYNEQFF. The CDR3, as DNA: TGCGCCAGCAGGGGGGGCGGAAGCTCCTACAATGAGCAGTTCTTC.

This clone has only one observation. The V and J genes are TRBV18 and TRBJ2-5, with D hard to call. V dropped 2 bases and J dropped 3 bases, with 10 bases sitting between them. The CDR3 has 14 residues. CDR1 is KGHSH, CDR2 LQKENI, per germline. The CDR3: CASSPGRDKETQYF. As DNA, the CDR3 is TGTGCCAGCTCACCAGGGCGAGACAAAGAGACCCAGTACTTC.

This rearrangement joins TRBV18 to TRBJ2-2, with D possibly matching TRBD2 (5 bases). Germline V gene lookup returns CDR1 KGHSH and CDR2 LQKENI. Trimming took off 5 bases at V and 5 bases at J, with 12 bases between the two ends. CDR3 length equals 14 residues. CDR3: CASSVEGGTGELFF. The CDR3 coding sequence is TGTGCCAGCTCAGTCGAGGGCGGAACCGGGGAGCTGTTTTTT. Full variable domain (remainder filled in from reference TRBV18 and TRBJ2-2): NAGVMQNPRHLVRRRGQEARLRCSPMKGHSHVYWYRQLPEEGLKFMVYLQKENIIDESGMPKERFSAEFPKEGPSILRIQQVVRGDSAAYFCASSVEGGTGELFFGEGSRLTVL.

CDR3 protein: CASSSRDTYEQYF. The DNA of the CDR3 is TGTGCCAGCAGCTCCCGGGACACCTACGAGCAGTACTTC. The gene calls are TRBV13 and TRBJ2-7, with D perhaps matching TRBD1 (6 bases). This CDR3 contains 13 residues. V was clipped by 4 bases and J by 2 bases, with 9 bases between them. Per the germline V gene, CDR1 is PRHDT and CDR2 is FYEKMQ (reference sequence).

The rearrangement joins TRBV18 to TRBJ2-7; unclear D gene. V lost 6 bases, J lost 0 bases, and 12 bases lay in between. Germline-derived CDR1 and CDR2 are KGHSH and LQKENI. This CDR3 spans 14 amino acids. This CDR3 is CASSQQVNSYEQYF. The CDR3 DNA reads as TGTGCCAGCTCCCAGCAGGTGAACTCCTACGAGCAGTACTTC.

The J gene is TRBJ2-2, the V gene TRBV3-1 (or the pseudogene TRBV3-2), with no clear D. V was pared by 2 bases and J by 5 bases, with 9 bases between. This CDR3 contains 14 residues. Germline loops: CDR1 LGHDT, CDR2 YNNKEL (reference sequence). CDR3 sequence (DNA): TGTGCCAGCAGCCAACTCGCCTTTACCGGGGAGCTGTTTTTT. Protein: CASSQLAFTGELFF.

This rearrangement joins TRBV7-2 to TRBJ1-1; D remains ambiguous. The CDR3 has 13 residues. Between the trimmed V and J ends, which lost 4 bases and 1 base, there was a span of 7 bases. CDR1 SGHTA and CDR2 FQGNSA come from the germline V gene. CDR3 bases: TGTGCCAGCAGCTGGAGTGGGAACACTGAAGCTTTCTTT. It yields the protein CASSWSGNTEAFF.

J is TRBJ1-5 and V is TRBV19; D is possibly TRBD1 (6 bases). V shed 6 bases and J shed 3 bases, with 21 bases lying between them. CDR1 and CDR2 from the germline V gene are LNHDA and SQIVND (reference sequence). CDR3 length: 17 amino acids. CDR3 DNA sequence: TGTGCCAGTAGGCTGGGGTCCCACAGGGTAGTCAATCAGCCCCAGCATTTT. As protein: CASRLGSHRVVNQPQHF.

The chain couples TRBV6-5 to TRBJ2-1; possibly TRBD2 for D (6 bases). CDR3 size: 15 residues. The V gene lost 2 bases and the J gene lost 4 bases, with 12 bases spanning the gap. The V gene's germline CDR1 is MNHEY and CDR2 SVGAGI. The CDR3 is CASSYAYGGYNEQFF. The CDR3 DNA sequence: TGTGCCAGCAGTTACGCGTACGGGGGTTACAATGAGCAGTTCTTC.

This chain links TRBV6-5 with TRBJ1-1, with D perhaps TRBD1 (6 bases). The CDR3 is 13 amino acids. The V end was cut by 5 bases, the J end by 4 bases, with 11 bases between. Germline CDR1 is MNHEY and CDR2 is SVGAGI. This chain's CDR3 is CASSRQGTTEAFF. The CDR3 coding sequence is TGTGCCAGCAGTCGGCAGGGGACCACTGAAGCTTTCTTT.

The chain uses TRBV6-5 and TRBJ1-1, with unresolved D. Germline assignment: CDR1 MNHEY and CDR2 SVGAGI. Trimming stripped 4 bases from V and 3 bases from J, with 9 bases between. CDR3 size: 13 residues. CDR3 amino acids: CASSLFPDTEAFF. Written as DNA, the CDR3 is TGTGCCAGCAGTTTATTCCCTGACACTGAAGCTTTCTTT.

The gene calls are TRBV5-6 and TRBJ2-3, with TRBD2 matching 12 bases. The CDR3 is made up of 14 amino acids. Germline trimming cut 4 bases from V and 14 bases from J; bases unmatched to any gene: 11. Germline CDR1 reads SGHDT; CDR2 reads YYEEEE. CDR3 sequence: CASSPTSGGPPSYF. As DNA, the CDR3 is TGTGCCAGCAGCCCTACTAGCGGGGGGCCCCCCTCGTATTTT.

Comments on this clone: The sample contains more than one DNA sequence encoding this CDR3. The chain combines TRBV23-1 with TRBJ2-7, with D possibly matching TRBD1 (6 bases). TRBV23-1 is sorted into the ORF group, with uncertain function. The CDR3 covers 15 residues. V was shortened by 3 bases and J by 4 bases, with 16 bases between the two germline ends. In nucleotides, the CDR3 is TGCGCCAGCAGTCACCACGGGGACACATATTACGAGCAGTACTTC. Protein product: CASSHHGDTYYEQYF.

The V call is TRBV9, the J call TRBJ1-1, with a weak D call TRBD1 (5 bases). V lost 0 bases and J 1 base, leaving 10 bases between the germline ends. This CDR3 contains 15 residues. Looked up from germline, CDR1 is SGDLS and CDR2 is YYNGEE. CDR3: CASSVGGAGNTEAFF. CDR3 nucleotide sequence: TGTGCCAGCAGCGTAGGGGGCGCTGGGAACACTGAAGCTTTCTTT. Filled out from reference TRBV9 and TRBJ1-1, the complete variable domain reads DSGVTQTPKHLITATGQRVTLRCSPRSGDLSVYWYQQSLDQGLQFLIQYYNGEERAKGNILERFSAQQFPDLHSELNLSSLELGDSALYFCASSVGGAGNTEAFFGQGTRLTVV.

The chain combines TRBV5-5 with TRBJ2-3; 10 bases line up with TRBD2. J was trimmed by 6 bases and V by 4 bases; bases with no gene match: 8. The CDR3 is 15 residues long. Germline V gives CDR1 SGHKS, CDR2 YYEKEE (reference sequence). CDR3 in DNA: TGTGCCAGCAGCCCGGGACTAGCGAGGGGGGATACGCAGTATTTT. It yields the protein CASSPGLARGDTQYF.

The chain links TRBV6-5 to TRBJ1-1, with D hard to call. Deletions cut 2 bases from V and 6 bases from J, with 10 bases between. The CDR3 consists of 13 residues. Germline V gene lookup returns CDR1 MNHEY and CDR2 SVGAGI. The CDR3 sequence: CASSYGRESEAFF. The CDR3 DNA sequence: TGTGCCAGCAGTTACGGTAGGGAGTCTGAAGCTTTCTTT.